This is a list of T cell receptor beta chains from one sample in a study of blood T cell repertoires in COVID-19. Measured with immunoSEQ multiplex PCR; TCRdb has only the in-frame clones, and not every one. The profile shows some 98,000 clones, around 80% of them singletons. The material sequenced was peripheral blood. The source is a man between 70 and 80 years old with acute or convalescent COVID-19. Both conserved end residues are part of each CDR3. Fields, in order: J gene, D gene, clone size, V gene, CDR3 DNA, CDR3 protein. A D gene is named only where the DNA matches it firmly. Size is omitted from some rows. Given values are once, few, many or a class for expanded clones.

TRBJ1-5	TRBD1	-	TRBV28	TGTGCCAGCAGTTATCTGACAGGGGACAACAGCAATCAGCCCCAGCATTTT	CASSYLTGDNSNQPQHF
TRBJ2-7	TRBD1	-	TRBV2	TGTGCCAGCCTCGGACAGGCCGCATCCTACGAGCAGTACTTC	CASLGQAASYEQYF
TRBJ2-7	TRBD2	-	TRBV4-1	TGCATGGGGACTAGCGGGAGCAGCGCAAACTACGAGCAGTACTTC	CMGTSGSSANYEQYF
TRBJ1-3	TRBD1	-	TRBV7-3	TGTGCCAGCAGCTTGACAGGGTCTTCTGGAAACACCATATATTTT	CASSLTGSSGNTIYF
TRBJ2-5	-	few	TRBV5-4	TGTGCCAGCAGCTCCTACTCAGCGGAGACCCAGTACTTC	CASSSYSAETQYF
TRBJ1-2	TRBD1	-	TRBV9	TGTGCCAGCAGCTCCTACCGGGACAGCTATGGCTACACCTTC	CASSSYRDSYGYTF
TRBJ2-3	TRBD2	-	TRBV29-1	TGCAGCGTGGGGTATACTAGCGGGGGCACAGATACGCAGTATTTT	CSVGYTSGGTDTQYF
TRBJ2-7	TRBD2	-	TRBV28	TGTGCCAGCAGTTTATCGGTAGCGGGCCGCGATTACGAGCAGTACTTC	CASSLSVAGRDYEQYF
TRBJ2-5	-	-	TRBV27	TGTGCCAGCAGTCCCCGAAGCCTCCAAGAGACCCAGTACTTC	CASSPRSLQETQYF
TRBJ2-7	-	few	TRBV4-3	TGCGCCAGCAGCCAAGATCTCGAGGTTAGCGAGCAGTACTTC	CASSQDLEVSEQYF
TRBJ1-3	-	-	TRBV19	TGTGCCAGTAGTATGATAAACCCCCGGGGAAACACCATATATTTT	CASSMINPRGNTIYF
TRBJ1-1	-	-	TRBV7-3	TGTGCCAGCGCGTGGGGGCCCACGTCGGGTGAAGCTTTCTTT	CASAWGPTSGEAFF
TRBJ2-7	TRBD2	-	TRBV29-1	TGCAGCGTTGAGGCTACTAGCGGGAGCGAGCAGTACTTC	CSVEATSGSEQYF
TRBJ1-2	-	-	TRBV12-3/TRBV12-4	TGTGCCAGCAGTGGATCGGGTTCTGGGGGCTACACCTTC	CASSGSGSGGYTF
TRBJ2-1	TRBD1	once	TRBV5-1	TGCGCCAGCAGCATAGGACAGGGATACAATGAGCAGTTCTTC	CASSIGQGYNEQFF
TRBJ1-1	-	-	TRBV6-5	TGTGCCAGCAGTTACCACGACACGCGCACTGAAGCTTTCTTT	CASSYHDTRTEAFF
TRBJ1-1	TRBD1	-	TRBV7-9	TGTGCCAGCAGCTGGACAGGGAACACTGAAGCTTTCTTT	CASSWTGNTEAFF
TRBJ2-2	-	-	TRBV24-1	TGTGCCACCAGTGCCAATGACGCGGTGCATACAGGGGAGCTGTTTTTT	CATSANDAVHTGELFF
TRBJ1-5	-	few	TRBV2	TGTGCCAGCAGTGAACACAGGGTGGGCAATCAGCCCCAGCATTTT	CASSEHRVGNQPQHF
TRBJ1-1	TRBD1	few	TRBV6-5	TGTGCCAGCAGTTACTCGTTTCAGGGGGCCACTGAAGCTTTCTTT	CASSYSFQGATEAFF
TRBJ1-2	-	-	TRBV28	TGTGCCAGCATGGGTCCAGGGGAGAGCACGGGGAGCTACACCTTC	CASMGPGESTGSYTF
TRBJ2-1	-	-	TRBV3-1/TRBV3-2	TGTGCCAGCAGCCATGGGGTCGGGGGGCGCAATGAGCAGTTCTTC	CASSHGVGGRNEQFF
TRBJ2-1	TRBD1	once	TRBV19	TGTGCCAGTAGTGCTCTAACAGGGGGGCAGTTCTTC	CASSALTGGQFF
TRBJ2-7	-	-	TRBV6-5	TGTGCCAGCAGTCGTACCCGGGATAGCTCCTACGAGCAGTACTTC	CASSRTRDSSYEQYF
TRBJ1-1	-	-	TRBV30	TGTGCCTGGTCAGTGGGAGCGCGTGACACTGAAGCTTTCTTT	CAWSVGARDTEAFF
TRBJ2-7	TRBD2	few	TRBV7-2	TGTGCCAGCAGCTCATTAGCGGGAGGAGCGGGGGAGGAGCAGTACTTC	CASSSLAGGAGEEQYF
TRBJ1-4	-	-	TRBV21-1	TGTGCCAGCAGCAAAGGTTACAAGAACCCGTTTGTTGCAACTAATGAAAAACTGTTTTTT	CASSKGYKNPFVATNEKLFF
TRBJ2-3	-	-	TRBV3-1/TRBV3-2	TGTGCCAGCAGCCACAGACAGTCAGATACGCAGTATTTT	CASSHRQSDTQYF
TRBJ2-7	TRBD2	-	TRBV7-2	TGTGCCAGCAGCTTATTCTCAGCTTTTACTAGCGGGAGTAGTGAGCAGTACTTC	CASSLFSAFTSGSSEQYF
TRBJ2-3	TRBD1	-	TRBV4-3	TGCGCCAGCAGCCAAGAAGAGGACAGGGGGGCAGATACGCAGTATTTT	CASSQEEDRGADTQYF
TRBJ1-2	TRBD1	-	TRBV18	TGTGCCAGCTCAACCATCCCGGGACAGGGGGCTTCCAACTATGGCTACACCTTC	CASSTIPGQGASNYGYTF
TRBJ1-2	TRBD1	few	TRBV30	TGTGCCTGGACCGGGCAGGGGGGTCTCTATGGCTACACCTTC	CAWTGQGGLYGYTF
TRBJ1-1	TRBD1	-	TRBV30	TGTGCCTGGAGTATAGGGGGCTCGAACACTGAAGCTTTCTTT	CAWSIGGSNTEAFF
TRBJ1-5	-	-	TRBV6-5	TGTGCCAGCACAGCAGGATTAAATCAGCCCCAGCATTTT	CASTAGLNQPQHF
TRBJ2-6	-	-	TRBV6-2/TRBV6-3	TGTGCCAGCAGTTACTTGCTAGTTGGTGATTCTGGGGCCAACGTCCTGACTTTC	CASSYLLVGDSGANVLTF
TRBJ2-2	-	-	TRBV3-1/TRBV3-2	TGTGCCAGCAACCCACGGACAGTCTTGAACACCGGGGAGCTGTTTTTT	CASNPRTVLNTGELFF
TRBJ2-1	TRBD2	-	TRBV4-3	TGCGCCAGCAGCCAATACTCGACTAGCGGCAATGAGCAGTTCTTC	CASSQYSTSGNEQFF
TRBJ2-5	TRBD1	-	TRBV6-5	TGTGCCAGCAGCCAACAGGGGAACCAAGAGACCCAGTACTTC	CASSQQGNQETQYF
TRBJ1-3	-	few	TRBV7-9	TGTGCCAGCAGAGGACAGTCCCAAGGAAACACCATATATTTT	CASRGQSQGNTIYF
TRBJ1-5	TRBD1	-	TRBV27	TGTGCCAGCAGTCCCTGGACAGGTTCGAGCAATCAGCCCCAGCATTTT	CASSPWTGSSNQPQHF
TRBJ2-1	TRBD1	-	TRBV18	TGTGCCAGCTCAGGCCGGGACAGGGGCGCTTATGAGCAGTTCTTC	CASSGRDRGAYEQFF
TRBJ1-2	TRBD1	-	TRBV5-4	TGTGCCAGCAGCTTGGGGGACAGGGACGGCTACACCTTC	CASSLGDRDGYTF
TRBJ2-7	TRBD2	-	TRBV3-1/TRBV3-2	TGTGCCAGCAGCCAAGTGAGTAGCGGGAGTTACGAGCAGTACTTC	CASSQVSSGSYEQYF
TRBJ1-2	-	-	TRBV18	TGTGCCAGCTCACCACCGAGGGGGACGGCCTATGGCTACACCTTC	CASSPPRGTAYGYTF
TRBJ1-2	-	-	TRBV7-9	TGTGCCAGCAGCTGGGCCCAGAACTATGGCTACACCTTC	CASSWAQNYGYTF
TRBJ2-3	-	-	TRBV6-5	TGTGCCAGCAGTCGGGGGACAGCCCAAGGAGATACGCAGTATTTT	CASSRGTAQGDTQYF
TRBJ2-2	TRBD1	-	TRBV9	TGTGCCAGCAGCGTACTTGGGACAGGTTTCACCGGGGAGCTGTTTTTT	CASSVLGTGFTGELFF
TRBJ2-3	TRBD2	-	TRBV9	TGTGCCAGCAGCCCCAGACTAGCGACAAGCACAGATACGCAGTATTTT	CASSPRLATSTDTQYF
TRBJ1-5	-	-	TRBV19	TGTGCCAGTGATAGCCGGTGGGAGAATAGCAATCAGCCCCAGCATTTT	CASDSRWENSNQPQHF
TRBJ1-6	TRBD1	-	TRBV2	TGTGCCAGCAGTGCCAACAGGGGGCTCTCACCCCTCCACTTT	CASSANRGLSPLHF
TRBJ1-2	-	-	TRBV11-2	TGTGCCAGCACGGACCGGGGTGGCTTGATGGTGGGTGGCTACACCTTC	CASTDRGGLMVGGYTF
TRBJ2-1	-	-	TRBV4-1	TGCGCCAGCAGCCAAACCCGGGACTTAGCAGACGATGAGCAGTTCTTC	CASSQTRDLADDEQFF
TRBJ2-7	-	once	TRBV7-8	TGTGCCAGCAGCCCCTCGACGTCAAAAAGAGGGGAGCAGTACTTC	CASSPSTSKRGEQYF
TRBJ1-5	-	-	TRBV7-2	TGTGCCAGCAGCTCGGCGATCACAGGGCAGCCCCAGCATTTT	CASSSAITGQPQHF
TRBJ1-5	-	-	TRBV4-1	TGCGCCAGCAGCCAAGATGGGGGGATAGGTAATCAGCCCCAGCATTTT	CASSQDGGIGNQPQHF